This T cell receptor beta chain was sequenced during a study of response to subunit inactivated influenza vaccine. Points from the study as a whole: The study's authors posited that every seasonal influenza vaccination enlists few new T cells.

Details on this clonotype: The antigen remains unidentified.

The CDR3 is 15 amino acids. Per the germline V gene, CDR1 is SGHKS and CDR2 is YYEKEE (reference sequence). The V end lost 0 bases, the J end lost 4 bases, and 12 bases lay between the germline ends. Via MiXCR, TCRdb re-called the RT-PCR reads, giving one row per CDR3 protein. This table holds 530,000 or so distinct CDR3 sequences, 10% to 15% found once. The J gene is TRBJ2-3, the V gene TRBV5-5; D gene unclear. The input for sequencing was PBMCs from blood, taken on the day of vaccination. This clonotype was sampled from a man over 45 who received an inactivated influenza vaccine. The CDR3 bases are TGTGCCAGCAGCTTGGCCTCACTAAGGGCAGATACGCAGTATTTT. This encodes CASSLASLRADTQYF.